This is a list of T cell receptor beta chains from one sample in a study of blood T cell repertoires in COVID-19. Libraries were prepared by immunoSEQ multiplex PCR; TCRdb keeps only in-frame clonotypes and omits some of them. This sample has fewer than 250,000 clones, with 83% found just once. Sequenced material: peripheral blood. The receptors derive from a human donor in a cohort sampled during active COVID-19. Both conserved end residues are part of each CDR3. The order of the fields is V gene, CDR3 length, D gene, J gene, clone size, CDR3 DNA, CDR3 protein. A D gene is named only where the DNA matches it firmly. The size field is filled for only some rows; it gives once, few, many or a size class.

TRBV27,17,TRBD2,TRBJ2-7,NA,TGTGCCAGCAGGATGGGACTAGCGGGAGTTCTTACAAACGAGCAGTACTTC,CASRMGLAGVLTNEQYF
TRBV5-1,16,NA,TRBJ2-5,NA,TGCGCCAGCAGCCGAACTATCCGACAGGTCCAAGAGACCCAGTACTTC,CASSRTIRQVQETQYF
TRBV27,14,TRBD1,TRBJ1-1,NA,TGTGCCAGCAGTCAAAGACAGGGGTGGACTGAAGCTTTCTTT,CASSQRQGWTEAFF
TRBV25-1,12,NA,TRBJ2-7,once,TGTGCCAGCGAACAGAACTCCTACGAGCAGTACTTC,CASEQNSYEQYF
TRBV6-5,14,NA,TRBJ2-3,once,TGTGCCAGTCTTAGGGGGCCGGGGGCTGATACGCAGTATTTT,CASLRGPGADTQYF
TRBV6-6,15,TRBD1,TRBJ1-2,NA,TGTGCCAGCAGTTACTCGGGACAGGGCTCCTATGGCTACACCTTC,CASSYSGQGSYGYTF
TRBV11-2,19,TRBD2,TRBJ2-7,NA,TGTGCCAGCAGCTTAGGGCCTGGGGTAGCGGGAGTGGGGTTTTACGAGCAGTACTTC,CASSLGPGVAGVGFYEQYF
TRBV21-1,16,NA,TRBJ1-2,NA,TGTGCCAGCAGCAACGGGGGGGGGACGCCGGAGGATGGCTACACCTTC,CASSNGGGTPEDGYTF
TRBV7-7,15,NA,TRBJ2-2,NA,TGTGCTAGCAGCTTAGTCAGGGGAGACACCGGGGAGCTGTTTTTT,CASSLVRGDTGELFF
TRBV6-5,13,TRBD1,TRBJ1-1,NA,TGTGCCAGCGGGACAGTCCAGAACACTGAAGCTTTCTTT,CASGTVQNTEAFF
TRBV28,15,TRBD1,TRBJ2-1,NA,TGTGCCAGCAGTTCGCAGGGGGAGAAGGATGGTGAGCAGTTCTTC,CASSSQGEKDGEQFF
TRBV10-2,15,TRBD2,TRBJ2-5,NA,TGCGCCAGCACAGGGGCGGGGGGCAACCAAGAGACCCAGTACTTC,CASTGAGGNQETQYF
TRBV29-1,11,NA,TRBJ1-3,NA,TGCAGCGTTGAAGGAGGCAACACCATATATTTT,CSVEGGNTIYF
TRBV28,12,NA,TRBJ2-5,NA,TGTGCCAGCAGTACAGGTCAAGAGACCCAGTACTTC,CASSTGQETQYF
TRBV11-2,14,TRBD1,TRBJ1-4,NA,TGTGCCAGCAGCCAAGGGGGCGAGAATGAAAAACTGTTTTTT,CASSQGGENEKLFF
TRBV11-2,16,TRBD1,TRBJ1-5,few,TGTGCCAGCAGCTCTCCGGGACAGGGGGCGGGACAGCCCCAGCATTTT,CASSSPGQGAGQPQHF